The 25 T cell receptor beta chains below come from one sample, sequenced in a study of shared clonotypes between healthy human individuals. Sequenced by immunoSEQ multiplex PCR; TCRdb stores in-frame clones only, minus some. The sample lists roughly 590,000 clones; roughly 95% were seen once. As defined, naive CD8 cells were CD45RO-negative and positively selected for CCR7, with terminally differentiated effector memory CD45RA+ cells excluded. Material for sequencing was naive CD8+ T cells sorted from blood. These receptor sequences come from a woman aged 25 to 45 in good health.

The chain employs TRBV15 and TRBJ1-5; tentative D call: TRBD1 (5 bases). This CDR3 region has 18 residues. Germline V gene data show CDR1 as LNHNV and CDR2 as YYDKDF (reference sequence). V was cut by 2 bases and J by 0 bases, with 17 bases left in between. The CDR3 is CATSRKGLRVDSNQPQHF. CDR3 bases: TGTGCCACCAGCAGAAAGGGACTGCGCGTCGATAGCAATCAGCCCCAGCATTTT.

The chain employs TRBV5-5 and TRBJ1-4; D perhaps matches TRBD1 (6 bases). In germline, CDR1 is SGHKS, CDR2 YYEKEE (reference sequence). V lost 3 bases and J 6 bases, leaving 12 bases between the germline ends. This CDR3 spans 14 amino acids. CDR3 nucleotides: TGTGCCAGCAGCTACAGGGTTTTGGATGAAAAACTGTTTTTT. It specifies CASSYRVLDEKLFF.

This clone has a single count. This chain joins TRBV30 and TRBJ2-3; 9 nucleotides agree with TRBD2. The CDR3 has 15 amino acids. Germline CDR1 GTSNPN, CDR2 SVGIG (reference sequence). J lost 4 bases, V lost 0 bases, and 5 bases had no gene match. The CDR3 loop is CAWSVGGRAADTQYF. In DNA form, the CDR3 reads TGTGCCTGGAGTGTTGGCGGGAGGGCCGCAGATACGCAGTATTTT.

V and J are TRBV7-2 and TRBJ2-3; perhaps TRBD2 as D (6 bases). Germline CDR1 is SGHTA and CDR2 is FQGNSA. V was trimmed by 5 bases and J by 4 bases, leaving 22 bases between them. CDR3 length: 17 amino acids. The CDR3 sequence: CASSAVIGGGGSDTQYF. For the CDR3, the DNA is TGTGCCAGCAGCGCTGTTATCGGGGGAGGAGGCTCAGATACGCAGTATTTT.

The chain is built from TRBV29-1 and TRBJ2-7; the D gene is possibly TRBD2 (5 bases). Germline loops: CDR1 SQVTM, CDR2 ANQGSEA. The CDR3 contains 13 residues. V lost 4 bases to trimming and J lost 1 base, with 11 bases between them. CDR3 DNA sequence: TGCAGCGTTGGGACCGGGATTTCCTACGAGCAGTACTTC. Translation: CSVGTGISYEQYF.

The genes are TRBV15 and TRBJ1-1; 7 bases are shared with TRBD1. CDR1 and CDR2 (germline): LNHNV, YYDKDF (reference sequence). Trimming took 6 bases from V and 4 from J; bases not matched to a gene: 8. This CDR3 spans 14 amino acids. The CDR3 is CATRAGGESTEAFF. For the CDR3, the DNA is TGTGCCACCAGGGCAGGGGGTGAGAGCACTGAAGCTTTCTTT.

V gene TRBV4-1 combines with J gene TRBJ1-2; D may be TRBD1 (5 bases). The CDR3 consists of 15 residues. The V end was cut by 4 bases, the J end by 8 bases, with 20 bases between. Germline V gives CDR1 MGHRA, CDR2 YSYEKL. CDR3 sequence (DNA): TGCGCCAGCAGCCTCAGACCCGGGACCAGAGGAGGCTACACCTTC. Encoded protein: CASSLRPGTRGGYTF.

The chain carries TRBV7-8 and TRBJ2-1, with 11 bases fitting TRBD1. The CDR3 contains 15 residues. V trimming: 1 base; J trimming: 8 bases; junction bases outside the gene matches: 4. The germline V gene encodes CDR1 SGHVS and CDR2 FQNEAQ. The CDR3 DNA reads TGTGCCAGCAGCTTAGGTTGGACAGGGGGCTATGAGCAGTTCTTC. This sequence encodes CASSLGWTGGYEQFF. The full variable domain, with the rest looked up from reference TRBV7-8 and TRBJ2-1, is GAGVSQSPRYKVAKRGQDVALRCDPISGHVSLFWYQQALGQGPEFLTYFQNEAQLDKSGLPSDRFFAERPEGSVSTLKIQRTQQEDSAVYLCASSLGWTGGYEQFFGPGTRLTVL.

This clone was observed a single time. The rearrangement uses TRBV15 and TRBJ1-2, with 9 bases lining up with TRBD1. The CDR3 covers 14 residues. Germline V lookup: CDR1 LNHNV, CDR2 YYDKDF (reference sequence). Unmatched junction bases numbered 8, after V lost 4 bases and J lost 8 bases. CDR3 bases: TGTGCCACCAGCAAGGGGGACAGGGTGGAGGGCTACACCTTC. The encoded protein is CATSKGDRVEGYTF.

The genes are TRBV30 and TRBJ2-3; the match to TRBD1 covers 7 bases. The CDR3 is 14 residues long. Germline V lookup: CDR1 GTSNPN, CDR2 SVGIG (reference sequence). V lost 3 bases, J lost 3 bases, and 6 bases stayed unmatched. CDR3 protein: CAWSRDSPTDTQYF. The CDR3 coding sequence is TGTGCCTGGAGCCGGGACAGCCCGACAGATACGCAGTATTTT.

This rearrangement joins TRBV7-9 to TRBJ2-7; D is unresolved. Per the germline V gene, CDR1 is SEHNR and CDR2 is FQNEAQ (reference sequence). Trimming pared 6 bases from V and 0 bases from J, leaving 9 bases between. There are 13 residues in the CDR3. The CDR3 DNA sequence: TGTGCCAGCAGGGCCGCCCCCTCCTACGAGCAGTACTTC. The encoded protein is CASRAAPSYEQYF.

The V call is TRBV9, the J call TRBJ2-5, with D tentatively TRBD1 or TRBD2 (5 bases each). CDR3 length: 15 amino acids. The ends were cut back, 0 bases at V and 4 bases at J, with 13 bases in the middle. CDR1 is SGDLS and CDR2 is YYNGEE in the germline V gene. CDR3 nucleotides: TGTGCCAGCAGCGTAGAATGGGGGTTTGGAGAGACCCAGTACTTC. Translation gives CASSVEWGFGETQYF. The full variable domain, completed using reference TRBV9 and TRBJ2-5, is DSGVTQTPKHLITATGQRVTLRCSPRSGDLSVYWYQQSLDQGLQFLIQYYNGEERAKGNILERFSAQQFPDLHSELNLSSLELGDSALYFCASSVEWGFGETQYFGPGTRLLVL.

This clone was picked up one time. The chain recombines TRBV11-2 with TRBJ2-7; 8 bases agree with TRBD1. The trim removed 4 bases at V and 5 bases at J, leaving 7 bases unmatched. Germline CDR1 SGHAT, CDR2 FQNNGV. The CDR3 loop spans 14 amino acids. CDR3 amino acids: CASSYGQGLDEQYF. CDR3 nucleotide sequence: TGTGCCAGCAGCTACGGACAGGGTCTTGACGAGCAGTACTTC.

The chain employs TRBV7-6 and TRBJ2-2; D is possibly TRBD2 (7 bases). Looked up from germline, CDR1 is SGHVS and CDR2 is FNYEAQ. V lost 0 bases, J lost 2 bases, and 16 bases lay in between. The CDR3 has 18 amino acids. Here the CDR3 reads CASSLAGGRDPNTGELFF. As DNA, the CDR3 is TGTGCCAGCAGCTTAGCGGGGGGGCGGGACCCCAACACCGGGGAGCTGTTTTTT.

This chain connects TRBV21-1 to TRBJ2-7; TRBD1, the table's D call, was not compared with the DNA. TRBV21-1 is marked as a pseudogene. The CDR3 is 14 amino acids. The CDR3 loop reads CASSARDIDDEQYF. Here the CDR3 DNA reads TGTGCCAGCAGCGCCCGGGACATCGACGACGAGCAGTACTTC.

This chain connects TRBV7-6 to TRBJ1-1, with D perhaps matching TRBD1 (6 bases). CDR3 length equals 13 residues. Trimming removed 4 bases at V and 1 base at J, with 7 bases between. Germline V gene data show CDR1 as SGHVS and CDR2 as FNYEAQ. The CDR3 reads CASSWTENTEAFF. CDR3 nucleotide sequence: TGTGCCAGCAGCTGGACAGAGAACACTGAAGCTTTCTTT.

DNA of the CDR3: TGTGCCAGCAGCTGGAGCGGGAGAGGGACGGACGAGCAGTACTTC. Its translation is CASSWSGRGTDEQYF. J is TRBJ2-7 and V is TRBV5-4; 8 nucleotides line up with TRBD2. CDR3 length: 15 residues. From germline, CDR1 is SGHNT and CDR2 YYREEE (reference sequence). V lost 3 bases, J lost 5 bases, and 10 bases stayed unmatched.

The chain carries TRBV27 and TRBJ2-7; tentative D call: TRBD2 (5 bases). V was clipped by 5 bases and J by 2 bases, with 16 bases between them. The CDR3 covers 15 residues. Germline V gene data show CDR1 as MNHEY and CDR2 as SMNVEV (reference sequence). In nucleotides, the CDR3 is TGTGCCAGCAGTCTAGGACTGAGCGCCGCCTACGAGCAGTACTTC. It specifies CASSLGLSAAYEQYF.

The rearrangement joins TRBV4-1 to TRBJ2-7; possible D gene TRBD2, 6 bases. Trimming stripped 0 bases from V and 5 bases from J, with 14 bases between. The germline gives CDR1 MGHRA, CDR2 YSYEKL. The CDR3 consists of 15 residues. DNA for the CDR3: TGCGCCAGCAGCCAAGAGTTCGGGAGAGGGGACGAGCAGTACTTC. Protein: CASSQEFGRGDEQYF.

The CDR3 region is CASSLVGAEGTNEKLFF. The CDR3 bases are TGTGCCAGCAGCTTAGTAGGGGCCGAGGGAACTAATGAAAAACTGTTTTTT. J is TRBJ1-4 and V is TRBV7-8; D is perhaps TRBD1 (5 bases). The CDR3 runs 17 residues. The V end lost 1 base, the J end lost 1 base, and 13 bases lay between the germline ends. Germline V gives CDR1 SGHVS, CDR2 FQNEAQ.

V is TRBV27 and J is TRBJ2-5; unclear D gene. The J call is doubtful: the DNA matches TRBJ2-7 better. Germline-derived CDR1 and CDR2 are MNHEY and SMNVEV (reference sequence). CDR3 length equals 8 residues. Here the CDR3 DNA reads TGTGCAACCTACGAGCAGTACTTC. Translation: CATYEQYF.

This chain joins TRBV7-9 and TRBJ1-1; unclear D gene. This CDR3 has 12 amino acids. V lost 1 base and J lost 8, with 8 bases in between. In germline, CDR1 is SEHNR, CDR2 FQNEAQ (reference sequence). DNA of the CDR3: TGTGCCAGCAGCTTAGAGACCCGAGAAGCTTTCTTT. Its protein product is CASSLETREAFF.

This chain joins TRBV7-9 and TRBJ2-1, with D possibly matching TRBD1 (7 bases). CDR3 length: 18 residues. V was pared by 8 bases and J by 10 bases, with 33 bases between. Germline values: CDR1 SEHNR, CDR2 FQNEAQ (reference sequence). CDR3 sequence: CASVEPPPDDREVGEQFF. CDR3 nucleotides: TGTGCCAGCGTTGAACCCCCCCCGGATGACAGGGAGGTCGGGGAGCAGTTCTTC.

This chain joins TRBV6-5 and TRBJ2-7; D is undetermined. V was trimmed by 0 bases and J by 3 bases, leaving 6 bases between them. In germline, CDR1 is MNHEY, CDR2 SVGAGI. CDR3 length: 13 residues. Written as DNA, the CDR3 is TGTGCCAGCAGTTACTCTACCCTCTACGAGCAGTACTTC. Translation gives CASSYSTLYEQYF.

This chain connects TRBV5-1 to TRBJ1-3, with a possible D match to TRBD1 (5 bases). The CDR3 has 15 amino acids. Trimming stripped 3 bases from V and 0 bases from J, with 10 bases between. CDR1 is SGHRS and CDR2 is YFSETQ in the germline V gene. CDR3 DNA sequence: TGCGCCAGCAGCTCGTGGGGGATCTCTGGAAACACCATATATTTT. This gives the protein CASSSWGISGNTIYF.